This passage covers 6 T cell receptor beta chains from one sample sequenced in a study of T cell changes during pregnancy in multiple sclerosis. Repertoires were generated with immunoSEQ multiplex PCR, while TCRdb's copy carries only in-frame clones and drops some. The sample carries 85,000 to 100,000 clones, roughly 90% recorded once. The source material was peripheral blood, sampled in the first trimester of pregnancy. The receptors originated from a female donor with multiple sclerosis, enrolled in a pregnancy study.

The chain recombines TRBV27 with TRBJ1-1; the D gene is possibly TRBD1 (5 bases). Trimming pared 9 bases from V and 0 bases from J, leaving 17 bases between. The germline CDR1 and CDR2 sequences are MNHEY and SMNVEV (reference sequence). The CDR3 has 15 amino acids. The CDR3: CARGGGGRMNTEAFF. The CDR3 DNA is TGTGCCAGGGGGGGTGGGGGTAGGATGAACACTGAAGCTTTCTTT.

The rearrangement uses TRBV4-3 and TRBJ2-7, with 8 positions matching TRBD2. Germline V gives CDR1 LGHNA, CDR2 YSLEER. The CDR3 contains 15 residues. The trim removed 1 base at V and 3 bases at J, leaving 5 bases unmatched. CDR3 in amino acids: CASSQVTGRGYEQYF. In DNA, the CDR3 is TGCGCCAGCAGCCAAGTCACCGGGAGGGGCTACGAGCAGTACTTC.

The gene calls are TRBV9 and TRBJ2-2, with no clear D. The germline V gene has CDR1 SGDLS and CDR2 YYNGEE. The CDR3 is made up of 16 amino acids. The germline V and J ends were trimmed by 0 bases and 5 bases, with 14 bases remaining between them. CDR3 in DNA: TGTGCCAGCAGCGTAGAAGCGCGGCTCGGGACCGGGGAGCTGTTTTTT. Amino acids: CASSVEARLGTGELFF.

J is TRBJ1-1 and V is TRBV9; 7 bases line up with TRBD1. The germline CDR1 and CDR2 sequences are SGDLS and YYNGEE. V trimming: 4 bases; J trimming: 4 bases; junction bases outside the gene matches: 7. The CDR3 consists of 14 residues. As DNA, the CDR3 is TGTGCCAGCAGCATGACAGGGTGGAGCACTGAAGCTTTCTTT. This codes for CASSMTGWSTEAFF. The whole variable domain, filled in from reference TRBV9 and TRBJ1-1, reads DSGVTQTPKHLITATGQRVTLRCSPRSGDLSVYWYQQSLDQGLQFLIQYYNGEERAKGNILERFSAQQFPDLHSELNLSSLELGDSALYFCASSMTGWSTEAFFGQGTRLTVV.

The chain couples TRBV4-1 to TRBJ2-1; TRBD2 is a possible D gene (5 bases). The germline V gene has CDR1 MGHRA and CDR2 YSYEKL. The V end lost 0 bases, the J end lost 8 bases, and 14 bases lay between the germline ends. The length of the CDR3 is 15 residues. The CDR3 spells CASSQDRDYEDEQFF. The CDR3, as DNA: TGCGCCAGCAGCCAAGATCGAGACTACGAAGATGAGCAGTTCTTC.

The chain combines TRBV6-6 with TRBJ2-3; 12 bases agree with TRBD2. CDR1 is MNHNY, CDR2 SVGAGI, per germline (reference sequence). The V gene end was trimmed by 5 bases and the J gene end by 3 bases; junction bases not matched to a gene: 3. CDR3 length equals 15 residues. CDR3 loop: CASSLGTSGTDTQYF. For the CDR3, the DNA is TGTGCCAGCAGTCTCGGGACTAGCGGGACAGATACGCAGTATTTT.